A single sample gave rise to the 22 T cell receptor beta chains below, sequenced in a study of PD-1 blockade in classical Hodgkin lymphoma. Time point indicated: cycle 4 day 1 (C4D1), after 6 weeks of nivolumab. With no exception, relapse followed autologous stem cell transplantation in all patients, and brentuximab vedotin exposure varied. Negative selection with magnetic separation was used to purify CD4+ T cells from thawed PBMCs. Assay used: immunoSEQ multiplex PCR; TCRdb lists only in-frame clones, some missing. The table lists 30,000 or so clones, 65% to 85% of them singletons. The source was CD4+ T cells from blood, collected before the fourth cycle of nivolumab. The source of these receptors is a human donor with classical Hodgkin lymphoma.

The V call is TRBV5-1, the J call TRBJ2-3; maybe TRBD2 (5 bases). V lost 0 bases, J lost 0 bases, and 8 bases lay in between. CDR3 size: 15 residues. Germline CDR1 SGHRS, CDR2 YFSETQ. CDR3 amino acids: CASSLVGESTDTQYF. The CDR3 DNA follows: TGCGCCAGCAGCTTGGTGGGAGAAAGCACAGATACGCAGTATTTT.

The CDR3 region has the DNA TGTGCCAGCAGCGGGGGGGCTATGGATAATTCACCCCTCCACTTT. It codes for CASSGGAMDNSPLHF. The chain links TRBV5-4 to TRBJ1-6; D may be TRBD1 (6 bases). Between the trimmed V and J ends, which lost 4 bases and 5 bases, there was a span of 13 bases. Germline V gene sequence: CDR1 SGHNT, CDR2 YYREEE (reference sequence). The CDR3 contains 15 residues.

The rearrangement links TRBV7-9 to TRBJ2-3, with unresolved D. The CDR3 contains 14 residues. V was shortened by 3 bases and J by 9 bases, with 16 bases between the two germline ends. Germline CDR1 SEHNR, CDR2 FQNEAQ (reference sequence). CDR3 bases: TGTGCCAGCAGCTTCCACCTGGGCCTCCCGACGCAGTATTTT. This translates into CASSFHLGLPTQYF.

V usage is TRBV9 and J usage is TRBJ1-2; 7 positions agree with TRBD1. The CDR3 has 15 residues. V lost 2 bases and J lost 4; bases outside the gene matches: 8. Germline V gene sequence: CDR1 SGDLS, CDR2 YYNGEE. The CDR3 reads CASSVRTGGFYGYTF. DNA of the CDR3: TGTGCCAGCAGCGTCCGGACAGGAGGGTTCTATGGCTACACCTTC.

The chain couples TRBV5-1 to TRBJ1-1; a weak D match, TRBD1 (5 bases). Looked up from germline, CDR1 is SGHRS and CDR2 is YFSETQ. V lost 2 bases and J 6 bases, leaving 14 bases between the germline ends. The CDR3 is 14 residues long. The CDR3 reads CASSFGAPGAEAFF. CDR3 bases: TGCGCCAGCAGCTTCGGGGCCCCTGGAGCTGAAGCTTTCTTT.

This clone was detected once. In DNA, the CDR3 is TGTGCCAGCAGTTACTCGTGGGCTCCTGAGGATGAAGCTTTCTTT. This encodes CASSYSWAPEDEAFF. This chain joins TRBV6-5 and TRBJ1-1; D is undetermined. V was cut by 0 bases and J by 7 bases, with 15 bases left in between. There are 15 residues in the CDR3. CDR1 and CDR2 from the germline V gene are MNHEY and SVGAGI.

This chain joins TRBV7-9 and TRBJ1-5; TRBD1 matches at 10 bases. The CDR3 spans 16 residues. The V gene's germline CDR1 is SEHNR and CDR2 FQNEAQ (reference sequence). After removal of 3 bases from V and 5 bases from J, the junction contained 7 bases not matched to a gene. The CDR3 loop is CASSLAGTGVHQPQHF. CDR3 sequence (DNA): TGTGCCAGCAGCTTGGCCGGGACAGGGGTCCATCAGCCCCAGCATTTT.

The J gene is TRBJ1-3, the V gene TRBV5-1; perhaps TRBD1 as D (6 bases). This CDR3 is 14 amino acids long. V lost 4 bases and J 0 bases, leaving 8 bases between the germline ends. CDR1 SGHRS and CDR2 YFSETQ come from the germline V gene. The CDR3 nucleotides are TGCGCCAGCAGCGAGGGGGGCTCTGGAAACACCATATATTTT. This codes for CASSEGGSGNTIYF.

The chain carries TRBV7-9 and TRBJ1-2; D gene uncertain. V shed 1 base and J shed 9 bases, with 12 bases lying between them. The CDR3 covers 13 residues. The germline V gene encodes CDR1 SEHNR and CDR2 FQNEAQ (reference sequence). The CDR3 nucleotides read TGTGCCAGCAGCTTAGAAAGTAGATCTAGCTACACCTTC. Its translation is CASSLESRSSYTF.

The chain joins TRBV6-1 to TRBJ1-5; D call uncertain. This CDR3 is 14 amino acids long. Germline V gene data show CDR1 as MNHNS and CDR2 as SASEGT. V gave up 6 bases and J gave up 1 base, with 10 bases separating them. CDR3 protein: CASRRSESNQPQHF. The CDR3 DNA reads as TGTGCCAGCAGGAGGTCAGAAAGCAATCAGCCCCAGCATTTT.

The V call is TRBV28, the J call TRBJ2-5; 12 nucleotides line up with TRBD2. V trimming: 8 bases; J trimming: 2 bases; junction bases outside the gene matches: 3. The CDR3 consists of 14 residues. From germline, CDR1 is MDHEN and CDR2 SYDVKM. The CDR3 DNA follows: TGTGCCAGCCGACTAGCGGGGGCACAAGAGACCCAGTACTTC. Amino acid sequence: CASRLAGAQETQYF.

The CDR3 loop is CSAPPTEAFF. Here the CDR3 DNA reads TGCAGCGCCCCCCCCACTGAAGCTTTCTTT. This chain links TRBV29-1 with TRBJ1-1, with D unresolved. The germline gives CDR1 SQVTM, CDR2 ANQGSEA. The CDR3 contains 10 residues. V shed 7 bases and J shed 4 bases, with 7 bases lying between them. The full variable domain, its missing parts supplied by reference TRBV29-1 and TRBJ1-1, is SAVISQKPSRDICQRGTSLTIQCQVDSQVTMMFWYRQQPGQSLTLIATANQGSEATYESGFVIDKFPISRPNLTFSTLTVSNMSPEDSSIYLCSAPPTEAFFGQGTRLTVV.

This rearrangement joins TRBV7-6 to TRBJ2-3; 11 bases agree with TRBD2. Trimming cost V 9 bases and J 6 bases; bases outside gene matches: 17. This CDR3 contains 17 residues. Germline loops: CDR1 SGHVS, CDR2 FNYEAQ. In DNA form, the CDR3 reads TGTGCCAGGGAGCTTAGCGGGGGGGATCCCGCCCCGGATACGCAGTATTTT. Translating gives CARELSGGDPAPDTQYF.

The chain carries TRBV5-1 and TRBJ1-6; TRBD1 is a possible D gene (6 bases). The germline gives CDR1 SGHRS, CDR2 YFSETQ. This CDR3 contains 16 residues. Trimming took off 1 base at V and 6 bases at J, with 14 bases between the two ends. This chain's CDR3 is CASSLMPGASNSPLHF. As DNA, the CDR3 is TGCGCCAGCAGCTTGATGCCGGGGGCTAGTAATTCACCCCTCCACTTT.

V is TRBV5-1 and J is TRBJ2-1; 9 nucleotides match TRBD2. This CDR3 is 17 amino acids long. V was clipped by 0 bases and J by 8 bases; unmatched bases: 12. CDR1 and CDR2 (germline): SGHRS, YFSETQ. This CDR3 is CASSLALAASGVDEQFF. The DNA for the CDR3 is TGCGCCAGCAGCTTGGCCTTGGCGGCTAGCGGGGTTGATGAGCAGTTCTTC.

The chain links TRBV10-1 to TRBJ1-1, with 9 bases identical to TRBD1. J lost 6 bases, V lost 6 bases, and 8 bases had no gene match. The CDR3 is 14 residues long. The germline CDR1 and CDR2 sequences are WNHNN and SYGVQD (reference sequence). The CDR3 DNA follows: TGCGCCAGCAGGGGGGACAGGGAGAGCGCTGAAGCTTTCTTT. It translates to CASRGDRESAEAFF.

V is TRBV2 and J is TRBJ2-3; D tentatively reads TRBD1 or TRBD2 (5 bases each). This CDR3 has 16 residues. V lost 10 bases, J lost 0 bases, and 20 bases lay in between. From germline, CDR1 is SNHLY and CDR2 FYNNEI. The CDR3 protein is CAISFRDRESTDTQYF. CDR3 bases: TGTGCCATCTCATTCCGGGACCGAGAAAGCACAGATACGCAGTATTTT.

V usage is TRBV7-9 and J usage is TRBJ1-1; D call uncertain. Germline V lookup: CDR1 SEHNR, CDR2 FQNEAQ (reference sequence). With 6 bases removed from V and 1 base from J, the gap between germline ends came to 9 bases. There are 13 residues in the CDR3. CDR3 residues: CASSYQANTEAFF. CDR3 in DNA: TGTGCCAGCAGTTACCAAGCGAACACTGAAGCTTTCTTT.

The DNA of the CDR3 is TGTGCCAGCACCCTAAAGGGCCACGAGCAGTACTTC. As protein: CASTLKGHEQYF. This chain uses TRBV2 with TRBJ2-7, with D hard to call. Per the germline V gene, CDR1 is SNHLY and CDR2 is FYNNEI. Trimming pared 7 bases from V and 5 bases from J, leaving 12 bases between. CDR3 length: 12 residues.

The chain employs TRBV29-1 and TRBJ2-3; TRBD1 matches at 10 bases. The length of the CDR3 is 13 residues. Germline-derived CDR1 and CDR2 are SQVTM and ANQGSEA. J lost 4 bases, V lost 5 bases, and 3 bases had no gene match. The CDR3 DNA reads as TGCAGCGTTAGGGGACAGGGGTCAGATACGCAGTATTTT. Protein sequence: CSVRGQGSDTQYF.

To note about this clone: The sample holds other DNA sequences that translate to the same CDR3. This chain uses TRBV2 with TRBJ2-7, with TRBD2 matching over 13 bases. Germline V gene lookup returns CDR1 SNHLY and CDR2 FYNNEI. With 2 bases clipped from V and 6 bases from J, the junction kept 1 base outside the gene matches. The CDR3 runs 14 residues. The CDR3 sequence is CASSERLAGGEQYF. CDR3 DNA sequence: TGTGCCAGCAGTGAACGACTAGCGGGGGGCGAGCAGTACTTC.

The chain carries TRBV2 and TRBJ2-5; 8 nucleotides align to TRBD1. Losses at the gene ends were 4 bases for V and 4 bases for J; bases not matched to a gene: 5. CDR3 length: 14 amino acids. Germline V gene lookup returns CDR1 SNHLY and CDR2 FYNNEI. The CDR3 loop is CASSVGQGRETQYF. CDR3 coding DNA: TGTGCCAGCAGTGTAGGACAGGGTAGAGAGACCCAGTACTTC.